These 29 T cell receptor beta chains originate from one sample sequenced in a study of T-cell memory formation after mild COVID-19. TCRdb independently ran MiXCR on the 5' RACE reads; one entry per CDR3 protein. Found here are 190,000 or so distinct CDR3 sequences, roughly 30% of them singletons; the top ten hold over 9.5%. Sequences were obtained from PBMCs or a T cell subset sorted from them (not recorded which). Receptors were obtained from an adult woman who had mild COVID-19 (a few samples of this study predate the infection). Cell type and time point are not known.

The rearrangement joins TRBV14 to TRBJ1-1; tentatively, D is TRBD1 (6 bases). Germline CDR1 is SGHDN and CDR2 is FVKESK. The germline V and J ends were trimmed by 3 bases and 4 bases, with 12 bases remaining between them. The CDR3 has 14 amino acids. The CDR3 spells CASSHQGRVTEAFF. CDR3 coding DNA: TGTGCCAGCAGCCACCAGGGGCGGGTCACTGAAGCTTTCTTT.

This clonotype was seen only a few times. V and J are TRBV19 and TRBJ2-7; D is uncertain. V was cut by 10 bases and J by 4 bases, with 14 bases left in between. This CDR3 comprises 12 residues. Germline CDR1 reads LNHDA; CDR2 reads SQIVND (reference sequence). For the CDR3, the DNA is TGTGCCACCCGTATAGGTGCGTACGAGCAGTACTTC. Its protein product is CATRIGAYEQYF.

The chain employs TRBV5-1 and TRBJ2-5, with D tentatively TRBD1 or TRBD2 (5 bases each). Germline V gene sequence: CDR1 SGHRS, CDR2 YFSETQ. V lost 1 base to trimming and J lost 4 bases, with 17 bases between them. CDR3 length: 16 amino acids. The CDR3 here is CASSLRAGTETETQYF. The CDR3 bases are TGCGCCAGCAGCTTGCGGGCAGGGACGGAAACAGAGACCCAGTACTTC.

This clonotype occurred many times. The chain has TRBV7-9 and TRBJ2-7; TRBD1 aligns across 8 bases. There are 14 residues in the CDR3. Germline CDR1 and CDR2: SEHNR and FQNEAQ (reference sequence). Losses at the gene ends were 3 bases for V and 6 bases for J; bases not matched to a gene: 7. In DNA form, the CDR3 reads TGTGCCAGCAGCTTCGGACAGGGCCGGTTCGAGCAGTACTTC. This encodes CASSFGQGRFEQYF.

The J gene is TRBJ1-2, the V gene TRBV19; the D gene is possibly TRBD1 (6 bases). CDR3 length: 13 residues. The germline V gene encodes CDR1 LNHDA and CDR2 SQIVND (reference sequence). The V end lost 4 bases, the J end lost 4 bases, and 10 bases lay between the germline ends. The CDR3 sequence is CASSRGGSYGYTF. CDR3 in DNA: TGTGCCAGTAGTAGGGGGGGCAGCTATGGCTACACCTTC. Together with reference TRBV19 and TRBJ1-2, the CDR3 gives the full variable domain: DGGITQSPKYLFRKEGQNVTLSCEQNLNHDAMYWYRQDPGQGLRLIYYSQIVNDFQKGDIAEGYSVSREKKESFPLTVTSAQKNPTAFYLCASSRGGSYGYTFGSGTRLTVV.

This rearrangement joins TRBV3-1 to TRBJ2-5; D is uncertain. From germline, CDR1 is LGHDT and CDR2 YNNKEL (reference sequence). The CDR3 sequence is 14 residues long. Trimming took 1 base from V and 2 from J, leaving 8 bases between them. The CDR3 DNA follows: TGTGCCAGCAGCCAAGGAAACTTACAAGAGACCCAGTACTTC. As protein: CASSQGNLQETQYF.

This chain links TRBV5-1 with TRBJ1-1; a weak D match, TRBD1 (5 bases). Looked up from germline, CDR1 is SGHRS and CDR2 is YFSETQ. This CDR3 is built from 18 residues. V was cut by 3 bases and J by 1 base, with 22 bases left in between. CDR3 sequence: CASSSRGVTRDPNTEAFF. The CDR3 DNA reads TGCGCCAGCAGCTCTCGAGGGGTGACCAGGGACCCGAACACTGAAGCTTTCTTT. Filled out from reference TRBV5-1 and TRBJ1-1, the complete variable domain reads KAGVTQTPRYLIKTRGQQVTLSCSPISGHRSVSWYQQTPGQGLQFLFEYFSETQRNKGNFPGRFSGRQFSNSRSEMNVSTLELGDSALYLCASSSRGVTRDPNTEAFFGQGTRLTVV.

There are a few counts of this clonotype. The chain combines TRBV24-1 with TRBJ2-2; D is perhaps TRBD2 (6 bases). Germline CDR1 is KGHDR and CDR2 is SFDVKD. V lost 0 bases to trimming and J lost 6 bases, with 10 bases between them. CDR3 length: 15 amino acids. The CDR3 spells CATSDLVREAGELFF. The CDR3 bases are TGTGCCACCAGTGATTTGGTCAGGGAGGCCGGGGAGCTGTTTTTT.

The rearrangement uses TRBV20-1 and TRBJ2-7, with no clear D. CDR1 is DFQATT and CDR2 is SNEGSKA in the germline V gene (reference sequence). This CDR3 is 17 amino acids long. V dropped 0 bases and J dropped 1 base, with 19 bases sitting between them. CDR3 region: CSARDRSGRHGSYEQYF. The CDR3 DNA reads TGCAGTGCTAGAGATCGTAGTGGACGACATGGATCCTACGAGCAGTACTTC.

V is TRBV11-2 and J is TRBJ2-1, with 8 nucleotides matching TRBD2. The germline gives CDR1 SGHAT, CDR2 FQNNGV. Trimming cost V 5 bases and J 9 bases; bases outside gene matches: 6. This CDR3 contains 13 residues. CDR3 DNA: TGTGCCAGCAGCGGTCTAGCGGGTGGTGAGCAGTTCTTC. It specifies CASSGLAGGEQFF.

V is TRBV24-1 and J is TRBJ1-1; D is possibly TRBD1 (5 bases). This CDR3 contains 14 residues. The V gene lost 4 bases and the J gene lost 1 base, with 9 bases spanning the gap. Germline CDR1 and CDR2: KGHDR and SFDVKD. The CDR3 protein is CATSENTGNTEAFF. CDR3 DNA: TGTGCCACCAGTGAAAACACAGGGAACACTGAAGCTTTCTTT.

The genes are TRBV3-1 and TRBJ2-7; 9 nucleotides agree with TRBD2. This CDR3 comprises 16 residues. J gave up 5 bases and V 5 bases, and 13 bases lay outside the gene matches. Germline V gene data show CDR1 as LGHDT and CDR2 as YNNKEL (reference sequence). This CDR3 reads CASSWDQTAGGNEQYF. DNA of the CDR3: TGTGCCAGCAGCTGGGACCAGACAGCGGGAGGCAACGAGCAGTACTTC.

This chain uses TRBV7-6 with TRBJ2-5; 7 bases agree with TRBD2. From germline, CDR1 is SGHVS and CDR2 FNYEAQ. The CDR3 totals 16 residues. V lost 6 bases, J lost 1 base, and 11 bases stayed unmatched. CDR3 sequence (DNA): TGTGCCAGCAGTTTATCTTCGCCGGGGGGCCAAGAGACCCAGTACTTC. It translates to CASSLSSPGGQETQYF.

The chain employs TRBV7-2 and TRBJ1-6, with 9 bases fitting TRBD1. CDR1 is SGHTA and CDR2 is FQGNSA in the germline V gene. This CDR3 has 16 residues. With V trimmed by 5 bases and J by 10 bases, 12 bases remained unmatched. The CDR3 reads CASSPRDRETDSPLHF. CDR3 nucleotides: TGTGCCAGCAGCCCTCGGGACAGGGAGACGGACTCACCCCTCCACTTT.

This clonotype was counted only a few times. The V call is TRBV6-5, the J call TRBJ1-1, with D maybe TRBD1 (6 bases). Germline V gives CDR1 MNHEY, CDR2 SVGAGI. The CDR3 runs to 14 residues. The V end was cut by 2 bases, the J end by 1 base, with 8 bases between. CDR3 nucleotides: TGTGCCAGCAGTTACCTGGACAGGAACACTGAAGCTTTCTTT. As protein: CASSYLDRNTEAFF.

The genes are TRBV20-1 and TRBJ2-5, with 9 positions matching TRBD2. With 5 bases clipped from V and 2 bases from J, the junction kept 6 bases outside the gene matches. Germline-derived CDR1 and CDR2 are DFQATT and SNEGSKA (reference sequence). The CDR3 sequence is 14 residues long. CDR3 sequence: CSAGAGGIQETQYF. DNA for the CDR3: TGCAGTGCTGGAGCGGGAGGCATTCAAGAGACCCAGTACTTC.

The V call is TRBV19, the J call TRBJ2-7; 7 bases fit TRBD1. Germline V gene lookup returns CDR1 LNHDA and CDR2 SQIVND (reference sequence). This CDR3 has 16 amino acids. Trimming took 4 bases from V and 1 from J; bases not matched to a gene: 10. CDR3 sequence reads: CASSNSPDRHSYEQYF. The CDR3 nucleotides read TGTGCCAGTAGTAACTCCCCGGACAGGCATTCCTACGAGCAGTACTTC.

This clonotype was recorded a few times. This chain uses TRBV7-6 with TRBJ2-1; no clear D. Per the germline V gene, CDR1 is SGHVS and CDR2 is FNYEAQ. This CDR3 contains 13 residues. Trimming took off 3 bases at V and 10 bases at J, with 13 bases between the two ends. DNA for the CDR3: TGTGCCAGCAGCTTTACTTTGCCAGGCGAGCAGTTCTTC. Translation: CASSFTLPGEQFF.

The V and J genes are TRBV25-1 and TRBJ2-1; 13 bases match TRBD2. The V gene end was trimmed by 5 bases and the J gene end by 5 bases; junction bases not matched to a gene: 9. Looked up from germline, CDR1 is MGHDK and CDR2 is SYGVNS. This CDR3 contains 17 residues. The DNA of the CDR3 is TGTGCCAGCAGTAAATTTGGGACTAGCGGGGATAACAATGAGCAGTTCTTC. Its protein is CASSKFGTSGDNNEQFF.

The rearrangement joins TRBV24-1 to TRBJ2-2; D not certain. CDR3 length equals 15 residues. V was clipped by 2 bases and J by 3 bases, with 9 bases between them. CDR1 KGHDR and CDR2 SFDVKD come from the germline V gene. CDR3 protein: CATSDYDIYTGELFF. The CDR3 nucleotides are TGTGCCACCAGTGATTACGACATTTACACCGGGGAGCTGTTTTTT.

A few counts support this clonotype. This sequence joins TRBV5-1 and TRBJ2-2; no clear D. Per germline, CDR1 SGHRS and CDR2 YFSETQ. The length of the CDR3 is 13 residues. Deletions cut 2 bases from V and 1 base from J, with 3 bases between. The CDR3 coding sequence is TGCGCCAGCAGCTTCGGGAACACCGGGGAGCTGTTTTTT. Protein sequence: CASSFGNTGELFF.

This clonotype was seen a handful of times. The gene calls are TRBV12-3 or TRBV12-4 and TRBJ2-2; D not resolved. The CDR3 sequence is 13 residues long. The V end lost 6 bases, the J end lost 4 bases, and 9 bases lay between the germline ends. The CDR3 nucleotides are TGTGCCAGCAGACGGACGACCACCGGGGAGCTGTTTTTT. This codes for CASRRTTTGELFF.

The chain links TRBV19 to TRBJ2-3; the match to TRBD2 covers 7 bases. V trimming: 9 bases; J trimming: 2 bases; junction bases outside the gene matches: 11. The CDR3 sequence is 15 residues long. CDR1 is LNHDA and CDR2 is SQIVND in the germline V gene (reference sequence). The DNA for the CDR3 is TGTGCCAGCCAACCAATAGCGGGTTACACAGATACGCAGTATTTT. Its translation is CASQPIAGYTDTQYF.

The chain has TRBV12-3 or TRBV12-4 and TRBJ1-1; tentative D call: TRBD1 (5 bases). The CDR3 spans 11 residues. V was pared by 6 bases and J by 14 bases, with 16 bases between. CDR3 region: CASSRGTVGFF. CDR3 coding DNA: TGTGCCAGCAGCCGCGGGACGGTCGGATTCTTT.

V is TRBV6-1 and J is TRBJ2-1, with 9 bases identical to TRBD1. Looked up from germline, CDR1 is MNHNS and CDR2 is SASEGT. With 1 base clipped from V and 3 bases from J, the junction kept 1 base outside the gene matches. The CDR3 is made up of 15 amino acids. This CDR3 is CASSEETGGYNEQFF. DNA of the CDR3: TGTGCCAGCAGTGAAGAGACAGGGGGCTACAATGAGCAGTTCTTC.

A single count supports this clonotype. The gene calls are TRBV11-1 and TRBJ2-5, with 15 bases that match TRBD2. This CDR3 has 20 amino acids. Looked up from germline, CDR1 is SGHAT and CDR2 is FQDESV (reference sequence). The V segment lost 1 base and the J segment 0 bases; nucleotides outside the gene matches: 9. In DNA form, the CDR3 reads TGTGCCAGCAGCTTAGGTCCGGGACTAGCGGGAGGAGGCTACCAAGAGACCCAGTACTTC. Translated: CASSLGPGLAGGGYQETQYF.

The sample holds one count of this clonotype. The rearrangement joins TRBV20-1 to TRBJ2-3, with D unclear. Trimming removed 1 base at V and 2 bases at J, with 22 bases between. Germline CDR1 is DFQATT and CDR2 is SNEGSKA (reference sequence). The CDR3 covers 18 residues. The CDR3: CSARGGEHGRTYTDTQYF. For the CDR3, the DNA is TGCAGTGCTAGAGGGGGTGAACACGGCAGAACGTACACAGATACGCAGTATTTT.

This clonotype was picked up a small number of times. The gene calls are TRBV6-2 or TRBV6-3 and TRBJ2-7, with unresolved D. The CDR3 is 12 amino acids. Germline-derived CDR1 and CDR2 are MNHEY and SVGEGT. V was clipped by 11 bases and J by 9 bases, with 20 bases between them. CDR3 residues: CAADSGPQLQYF. In nucleotides, the CDR3 is TGTGCCGCCGATTCGGGCCCTCAGTTGCAGTACTTC.

This clonotype has just a few counts. This rearrangement joins TRBV6-5 to TRBJ2-7; D is possibly TRBD2 (7 bases). The CDR3 covers 14 residues. Trimming removed 6 bases from V and 0 bases from J, with 12 bases in between. CDR1 and CDR2 (germline): MNHEY, SVGAGI. CDR3 bases: TGTGCCAGCAGGAGGGGGGGGGCCTCCTACGAGCAGTACTTC. This gives the protein CASRRGGASYEQYF.